The 8 T cell receptor beta chains listed next were all sequenced from one sample in a study of blood T cells in healthy people across ages. The authors ran a second PCR of about 7 to 12 cycles using a sample-barcoded 5' primer and a J-beta primer mix. Using its own MiXCR run on the 5' RACE reads, TCRdb lists one record per CDR3 protein. The data show 1.5 million or so distinct CDR3 sequences, with around two fifths seen just once and roughly 8.2% held by the top ten. The sequenced material came from blood. The receptors shown here come from a woman younger than 30 in good health.

This clonotype appeared once. The rearrangement uses TRBV5-1 and TRBJ2-3, with D tentatively TRBD2 (5 bases). There are 13 residues in the CDR3. Trimming cost V 6 bases and J 4 bases, with 12 bases left between them. CDR1 and CDR2 from the germline V gene are SGHRS and YFSETQ. The CDR3 coding sequence is TGCGCCAGCACCCCGGGGTCGGCAGATACGCAGTATTTT. Translated: CASTPGSADTQYF.

In regard to this clonotype: Being one base from a much bigger clone, this may be a read error. The chain combines TRBV12-3 or TRBV12-4 with TRBJ2-7, with D hard to call. The CDR3 consists of 16 residues. The V gene lost 3 bases and the J gene lost 6 bases, with 21 bases spanning the gap. This CDR3 reads CASSFGIAPDMGEQYF. CDR3 DNA: TGTGCCAGCAGTTTTGGCATCGCCCCCGACATGGGCGAGCAGTACTTC.

The chain is built from TRBV3-1 and TRBJ2-7; 9 positions agree with TRBD2. The DNA matches TRBJ2-5 better at its end, which makes the J call doubtful. Germline loops: CDR1 LGHDT, CDR2 YNNKEL (reference sequence). CDR3 length: 17 residues. The CDR3 DNA reads as TGTGCCAGCAGCTTCCCCGGGACTAGCTGGGGGTCGGAGACCCAGTACTTC. Its translation: CASSFPGTSWGSETQYF.

This clonotype has just one count. The V gene is TRBV6-2 or TRBV6-3, the J gene TRBJ2-3, with 7 bases that match TRBD2. CDR1 MNHEY and CDR2 SVGEGT come from the germline V gene. Trimming cost V 3 bases and J 4 bases; bases outside gene matches: 7. This CDR3 has 15 amino acids. The CDR3 bases are TGTGCCAGCAGTTATGTCGGGGGGAAGGCAGATACGCAGTATTTT. This codes for CASSYVGGKADTQYF.

The genes are TRBV12-3 or TRBV12-4 and TRBJ2-7, with D unclear. The CDR3 length is 15 residues. Trimming took 4 bases from V and 0 from J, leaving 13 bases between them. The CDR3 DNA reads TGTGCCAGCAGTTCTCTCGGACGGGTCTCCTACGAGCAGTACTTC. The encoded protein is CASSSLGRVSYEQYF.

The CDR3 is CSAGQGADGYTF. CDR3 nucleotide sequence: TGCAGTGCTGGACAGGGGGCGGATGGCTACACCTTC. The chain employs TRBV20-1 and TRBJ1-2; TRBD1 agrees at 11 bases. The CDR3 contains 12 residues. Germline V CDR1 and CDR2: DFQATT, SNEGSKA (reference sequence). With V trimmed by 5 bases and J by 6 bases, 2 bases remained unmatched.

As DNA, the CDR3 is TGCAGCGTTCCAAACGGGGACTATTCACCCCTCCACTTT. Translating it yields CSVPNGDYSPLHF. The chain joins TRBV29-1 to TRBJ1-6, with D possibly matching TRBD1 (5 bases). Per germline, CDR1 SQVTM and CDR2 ANQGSEA. V shed 5 bases and J shed 8 bases, with 13 bases lying between them. The CDR3 runs to 13 residues.

Only one count was recorded for this clonotype. CDR3 amino acids: CSAYNPSGRTTDTQYF. CDR3 coding DNA: TGCAGTGCCTATAACCCTAGCGGGAGGACCACAGATACGCAGTATTTT. The chain is built from TRBV20-1 and TRBJ2-3; 11 bases fit TRBD2. After removal of 6 bases from V and 2 bases from J, the junction contained 10 bases not matched to a gene. The germline gives CDR1 DFQATT, CDR2 SNEGSKA (reference sequence). The CDR3 contains 16 residues.